These 9 T cell receptor beta chains share one sample of origin, sequenced in a study of shared clonotypes between healthy human individuals. Profiled with immunoSEQ multiplex PCR; TCRdb holds only in-frame clones, not every one. The repertoire holds 500,000 to 650,000 clones, around 78% seen once, with around 12% in the top ten. The sequencing sample was made of PBMCs. The receptors derive from a middle-aged woman in good health. Some clones in this sample may be carry-over from other donors' samples.

The rearrangement joins TRBV30 to TRBJ1-1; no firm D call. V lost 2 bases and J 4 bases, leaving 5 bases between the germline ends. The CDR3 totals 11 residues. The germline V gene has CDR1 GTSNPN and CDR2 SVGIG (reference sequence). DNA for the CDR3: TGTGCCTGGAGTCTAAGCACTGAAGCTTTCTTT. Protein sequence: CAWSLSTEAFF.

J is TRBJ2-2 and V is TRBV29-1; perhaps TRBD2 as D (5 bases). Deletions cut 4 bases from V and 6 bases from J, with 12 bases between. Germline-derived CDR1 and CDR2 are SQVTM and ANQGSEA. CDR3 length: 13 residues. Here the CDR3 reads CSVVVGGSGELFF. The DNA for the CDR3 is TGCAGCGTTGTCGTTGGCGGGTCCGGGGAGCTGTTTTTT.

The V gene is TRBV18, the J gene TRBJ2-3; TRBD1 matches at 11 bases. Germline trimming cut 8 bases from V and 7 bases from J; bases unmatched to any gene: 11. The CDR3 sequence is 15 residues long. From germline, CDR1 is KGHSH and CDR2 LQKENI. For the CDR3, the DNA is TGTGCCAGCACTACTCAGGGACAGGGGGTCAATACGCAGTATTTT. Protein product: CASTTQGQGVNTQYF.

The V gene is TRBV11-3, the J gene TRBJ2-1, with 9 bases aligning to TRBD1. Germline assignment: CDR1 SGHNT and CDR2 YENEEA. V gave up 5 bases and J gave up 9 bases; unmatched junction bases: 11. The CDR3 is made up of 15 amino acids. CDR3 loop: CASSVGTGLRSEQFF. CDR3 DNA: TGTGCCAGCAGCGTCGGGACAGGGTTACGAAGTGAGCAGTTCTTC. Supplemented by reference TRBV11-3 and TRBJ2-1, the full variable domain reads EAGVVQSPRYKIIEKKQPVAFWCNPISGHNTLYWYLQNLGQGPELLIRYENEEAVDDSQLPKDRFSAERLKGVDSTLKIQPAELGDSAVYLCASSVGTGLRSEQFFGPGTRLTVL.

V usage is TRBV7-9 and J usage is TRBJ1-1; perhaps TRBD1 as D (6 bases). CDR3 length equals 13 residues. Germline assignment: CDR1 SEHNR and CDR2 FQNEAQ (reference sequence). V was clipped by 2 bases and J by 7 bases, with 11 bases between them. The CDR3 region has the DNA TGTGCCAGCAGCTTATTTCGACAGGATGAAGCTTTCTTT. Translated: CASSLFRQDEAFF.

This clone has a single count. The rearrangement links TRBV19 to TRBJ1-2; D gene ambiguous. Trimming cost V 5 bases and J 0 bases, with 19 bases left between them. The CDR3 runs 17 residues. From germline, CDR1 is LNHDA and CDR2 SQIVND (reference sequence). In DNA form, the CDR3 reads TGTGCCAGTAGTCCCAGGCGTTCAGTGGTGACTAACTATGGCTACACCTTC. Translated, it gives CASSPRRSVVTNYGYTF.

Points on this clone: The CDR3 ends on some other residue instead of the conserved phenylalanine or tryptophan, so this is likely a read error. The chain is built from TRBV7-9 and TRBJ2-3; D is possibly TRBD2 (5 bases). From germline, CDR1 is SEHNR and CDR2 FQNEAQ (reference sequence). With 2 bases removed from V and 4 bases from J, the gap between germline ends came to 13 bases. The CDR3 runs to 15 residues. CDR3 region: CASSLLVGAPDTQYS. DNA of the CDR3: TGTGCCAGCAGCTTATTAGTGGGAGCACCAGATACGCAGTATTCT.

The chain combines TRBV7-8 with TRBJ2-2; D remains ambiguous. Trimming took off 0 bases at V and 5 bases at J, with 19 bases between the two ends. The germline gives CDR1 SGHVS, CDR2 FQNEAQ. CDR3 length equals 18 residues. Here the CDR3 reads CASSLAVGRSSLTGELFF. The CDR3 DNA follows: TGTGCCAGCAGCTTAGCGGTTGGGCGCAGTTCGTTAACCGGGGAGCTGTTTTTT.

This chain joins TRBV5-1 and TRBJ1-2; 8 positions match TRBD1. CDR3 size: 14 residues. V was pared by 4 bases and J by 3 bases, with 5 bases of the junction left unmatched. Germline loops: CDR1 SGHRS, CDR2 YFSETQ. CDR3 coding DNA: TGCGCCAGCAGCGAAGGACAGGGCGACTATGGCTACACCTTC. This encodes CASSEGQGDYGYTF.